This is a list of T cell receptor beta chains from one sample in a study of blood T cell repertoires in COVID-19. The table came from immunoSEQ multiplex PCR; TCRdb's copy has only in-frame clones and leaves some out. The top ten clones hold just over 2.5% of a sample with about 230,000 clones, 70% to 90% of them seen once. The sequencing sample was made of peripheral blood. These receptors were collected from a woman aged 70-85 years with active or convalescent COVID-19. CDR3s include the opening cysteine and the closing phenylalanine or tryptophan.

CDR3 protein,V gene,J gene
CASSQHDRVSSYGYTF,TRBV3-1/TRBV3-2,TRBJ1-2
CASSFEGNYGYTF,TRBV7-9,TRBJ1-2
CASSLLTDTQYF,TRBV2,TRBJ2-3
CASSRAGGTGELFF,TRBV18,TRBJ2-2
CSGGDTEAFF,TRBV20-1,TRBJ1-1
CATKGTLAYEQYF,TRBV19,TRBJ2-7
CASSSLAGGYTF,TRBV6-5,TRBJ1-2
CASSLGGVETQYF,TRBV12-3/TRBV12-4,TRBJ2-5
CASSRGANQETQYF,TRBV7-2,TRBJ2-5
CASSRQFTEAFF,TRBV12-3/TRBV12-4,TRBJ1-1
CASSKTGLAGVLAGANVLTF,TRBV2,TRBJ2-6
CASSRTGTGGHGELFF,TRBV9,TRBJ2-2
CASSRYDSSYEQYF,TRBV7-3,TRBJ2-7
CASSYLGQNQETQYF,TRBV6-5,TRBJ2-5
CATQEGYEQYF,TRBV5-4,TRBJ2-7
CATSDPGTGGGQPQHF,TRBV24-1,TRBJ1-5
CASSESKGVNTEAFF,TRBV10-2,TRBJ1-1
CASSRGLATNEQFF,TRBV9,TRBJ2-1